This T cell receptor beta chain stems from a study of blood T cell repertoires in COVID-19. Study as a whole: The United States, Italy and Spain supplied acute and convalescent COVID-19 samples. T cells, B-cell-depleted T cells, or PBMCs supplied cDNA or gDNA.

Methods used by the authors: Amplification with reference gene primers provided the estimates of nucleated cell counts. The repertoire was sequenced with immunoSEQ multiplex PCR; TCRdb's copy has only in-frame clones and lacks some. That table supplies the V and J calls and clone size; D and trimming were determined from the DNA. The sample lists approximately 120,000 clones; about 77% were seen once. V was pared by 4 bases and J by 1 base, with 12 bases between. Germline V lookup: CDR1 MNHEY, CDR2 SVGAGI. The CDR3 is 15 amino acids. The sequence came from a human donor in a cohort sampled during active COVID-19. The chain combines TRBV6-5 with TRBJ2-3, with no clear D. What was sequenced was peripheral blood. The CDR3: CASSWRSSGTDTQYF. The CDR3 DNA sequence: TGTGCCAGCAGTTGGCGGTCGTCAGGCACAGATACGCAGTATTTT.